This T cell receptor beta chain derives from a study of shared clonotypes between healthy human individuals. Findings and caveats of the study: The expectation was that sequencing depth would affect clonotype sharing among donors. Larger richness was generally estimated for naive than memory subsets.

Donors, without exception, were Caucasian adults residing in Nashville, Tennessee. Naive CD45RA+ and memory CD45RA-negative subsets were split from CD4+ cells. The length of the CDR3 is 16 residues. J lost 1 base, V lost 2 bases, and 7 bases had no gene match. Germline V gene lookup returns CDR1 MNHEY and CDR2 SMNVEV (reference sequence). A word on this clone: Its matching antigen is unknown.

The data were produced by immunoSEQ multiplex PCR, yet TCRdb's version contains in-frame clones alone and is incomplete. The table has about 1.1 million clones, roughly 80% seen once; the top ten hold about 0.94%. Material for sequencing was memory CD4+ T cells from PBMCs. Specified subset: CD45RA-negative fraction. This chain joins TRBV27 and TRBJ2-5, with TRBD1 identical over 7 bases. The sequence came from a man aged 18 to 30 in good health. Some clones in this sample may be carry-over from other donors' samples. CDR3 DNA: TGTGCCAGCAGTTTAGCCGGGACAGCAGTCCAAGAGACCCAGTACTTC. This sequence encodes CASSLAGTAVQETQYF.